One T cell receptor beta chain is described in this entry. It lacks a known antigen. No quality values exist for individual bases; no much larger clone is one base distant. The CDR3 sequence holds 14 residues, the cysteine and phenylalanine included. The CDR3 DNA has 42 bases and is translated from base 1. The germline V gene provides CDR1 LGHNA and CDR2 YSLEER. A distance of 8 bases separates the germline ends of V and J, which lose 0 bases and 8 bases respectively. These data are taken from a study of blood T cell repertoires in COVID-19 (dated by TCRdb to 2018 to 2020). Study-level background: Samples covering the acute and convalescent phases of COVID-19 were provided by collaborators in the United States, Italy and Spain. The material from the prospective study consisted of cDNA or gDNA derived from T cells, B-cell-depleted T cells, or PBMCs. Deeply sampled blood TCRbeta repertoires from subjects exposed to, actively infected with, or recovered from COVID-19 were included in the dataset. A freely available public database, intended as a resource for researchers studying the immune response to SARS-CoV-2, is where the repertoires were released. A de-identified subject ID, COVID-19 status, age in years and sex were almost always included in the sample metadata. Samples were obtained from the ongoing ImmuneRACE study (first 160 participants) and from about 1,300 subjects provided by 6 global collaborators. HLA class I and class II types, where available, came from metadata supplied by the sample provider rather than from assay-based typing.

One collaborating source in Seattle enrolled patients while the patients were actively infected and followed the patients over time throughout the course of disease. Each collaborating institution followed its own protocols to collect whole blood in K2EDTA tubes. For TCRbeta analysis, collaborator samples were shipped as frozen whole blood, as isolated PBMCs, or as DNA extracted from either sample type. Here is what the overall study found, with its caveats: The amount of clinical and demographic metadata varied by source and participant and was provided uncurated.

TCRbeta CDR3 regions were amplified from genomic DNA by means of the immunoSEQ Assay, a bias-controlled multiplex PCR. The original methods were these. The number of nucleated cells in each sample was estimated from the amplification of reference gene primers within the assay. To quantify the absolute abundance of each unique TCRbeta CDR3 rearrangement, sequence reads were collapsed and filtered. For each sample, productive Simpson clonality was calculated as the square root of Simpson's diversity index across productive rearrangements. In TCRdb, the immuneACCESS table is reduced to in-frame sequences with V and J assigned. These tables do not hold every clone; where another copy was compared, an unresolved V gene accounts for under half, and the others remain unexplained. From that table come the V and J calls and clone size; the DNA was used to work out D and trimming. Across this sample there are hundreds of thousands of clones, with about 91% seen only once. Roughly 6.8% of the sample rests with the top ten.

The rearrangement joined TRBV4-3 to TRBJ1-6; TRBD1 is perhaps the D gene, given 5 matching bases. The TCR comes from a woman in her 30s with COVID-19, enrolled during active disease. The sequencing sample was made of peripheral blood. The nucleotides are TGCGCCAGCAGCCAAGATTGGGGGGATTCACCCCTCCACTTT. Its translation is CASSQDWGDSPLHF.